This record concerns one TCR beta chain sequence. Its antigen is as yet unknown. The CDR3 loop spans 14 amino acids. Between the trimmed V and J ends, which lost 5 bases and 11 bases, there was a span of 21 bases. Per germline, CDR1 MDHEN and CDR2 SYDVKM. Prepared TCR beta cDNA libraries contained unique molecular identifiers. T cells, about 0.85 to 11 million of them, yielded roughly 470,000 cDNA molecules. TCRdb processed the PCR reads anew with MiXCR; each CDR3 protein has one entry. This table has some 690,000 distinct CDR3 sequences, about 60% appearing once. This entry comes from a study of post-analysis software for immune sequencing data. Overall study findings and caveats: There were five TRBV segments more frequent in patients than controls, and TRBV5-6, TRBV5-1 and TRBV20-1 were among them.

The material sequenced was blood. The TCR comes from a girl aged 2-10 years with multiple sclerosis. This sequence joins TRBV28 and TRBJ2-5; D perhaps matches TRBD2 (6 bases). CDR3 DNA sequence: TGTGCCAGCAGTCCCCTGCCCCTGTCGGGAGAGCAGTACTTC. As protein: CASSPLPLSGEQYF.